This T cell receptor (beta chain) was recorded in a study of blood T cell repertoires in COVID-19. Whole-study context: PBMCs, B-cell-depleted T cells, or T cells provided the cDNA or gDNA that made up the material.

Those enrolled, adults aged about 18 to 89 years, came from about two dozen US areas. The authors' processing: Using reference gene primer amplification, nucleated cell counts were estimated. This table comes from immunoSEQ multiplex PCR, and its TCRdb copy is limited to in-frame clones, with some not included. That table supplies the V and J calls and clone size; D and trimming were determined from the DNA. The sample includes around 340,000 clones, about 88% of them seen just once. The CDR3 consists of 18 residues. V gave up 3 bases and J gave up 2 bases, with 16 bases separating them. CDR1 is KGHDR, CDR2 SFDVKD, per germline.

The rearrangement links TRBV24-1 to TRBJ2-6; TRBD2 might be the D (6 bases). Sequencing was performed on PBMCs or T cells enriched from blood (not recorded which). This sequence originates from a woman in her 30s who had been exposed to COVID-19. CDR3 residues: CATSDKGTSLPGANVLTF. The CDR3 DNA reads as TGTGCCACCAGTGATAAGGGGACTTCATTACCTGGGGCCAACGTCCTGACTTTC.